These T cell receptor beta chains were read from a single sample in a study of human T cells and chemical hapten exposure. TCRdb redid the calling of the RACE reads with MiXCR, one entry per CDR3 protein. The table includes about 40,000 distinct CDR3 sequences, approximately 3.3% detected once. The sequences come from whole blood, collected in connection with sensitization to the hapten diphenylcyclopropenone (DPC). The receptors here all came from a man aged 35-49 years with alopecia areata. Some clones in this sample may be carry-over from other donors' samples. The CDR3 runs from the conserved cysteine through the conserved F or W. Each record gives: V gene, D gene, clone size, J gene, CDR3 protein, CDR3 DNA. D genes are given only for firm matches. Rows give clone size only sometimes, using once, few, many, or a class for an expanded clone.

V gene: TRBV3-1
D gene: -
clone size: many
J gene: TRBJ2-7
CDR3 protein: CASSQGGLAHYEQYF
CDR3 DNA: TGTGCCAGCAGCCAAGGTGGTCTAGCGCACTACGAGCAGTACTTC

V gene: TRBV4-2
D gene: -
clone size: -
J gene: TRBJ2-7
CDR3 protein: CASSPWGGLSYEQYF
CDR3 DNA: TGTGCCAGCTCCCCTTGGGGGGGCCTGAGTTACGAGCAGTACTTC

V gene: TRBV19
D gene: -
clone size: many
J gene: TRBJ1-6
CDR3 protein: CASTRTDNSPLHF
CDR3 DNA: TGTGCCTCAACGAGGACAGATAATTCACCCCTCCACTTT

V gene: TRBV7-6
D gene: TRBD2
clone size: many
J gene: TRBJ2-2
CDR3 protein: CASSLTSGLPGELFF
CDR3 DNA: TGTGCCAGCAGCTTGACTAGCGGTCTGCCCGGGGAGCTGTTTTTT

V gene: TRBV7-2
D gene: -
clone size: many
J gene: TRBJ2-3
CDR3 protein: CASSRQHTDTQYF
CDR3 DNA: TGTGCCAGCAGCCGACAGCACACAGATACGCAGTATTTT

V gene: TRBV28
D gene: -
clone size: many
J gene: TRBJ1-2
CDR3 protein: CASSWAGPLSGYTF
CDR3 DNA: TGTGCCAGCAGTTGGGCGGGCCCCCTAAGCGGCTACACCTTC

V gene: TRBV12-2
D gene: -
clone size: many
J gene: TRBJ2-4
CDR3 protein: CASRPPPRAKTAKNIQYF
CDR3 DNA: TGTGCAAGTCGCCCCCCCCCCCGGGCGAAAACAGCCAAAAACATTCAGTACTTC

V gene: TRBV29-1
D gene: TRBD1
clone size: -
J gene: TRBJ2-7
CDR3 protein: CSVGTVYEQYF
CDR3 DNA: TGCAGCGTCGGGACAGTCTACGAGCAGTACTTC

V gene: TRBV15
D gene: TRBD2
clone size: many
J gene: TRBJ2-3
CDR3 protein: CATSRDRLAGVKDTQYF
CDR3 DNA: TGTGCCACCAGCAGAGACAGACTAGCGGGAGTGAAAGATACGCAGTATTTT

V gene: TRBV24-1
D gene: TRBD2
clone size: -
J gene: TRBJ2-3
CDR3 protein: CATREPGTNPDTQYF
CDR3 DNA: TGTGCCACCAGGGAGCCCGGGACTAATCCAGATACGCAGTATTTT

V gene: TRBV19
D gene: -
clone size: many
J gene: TRBJ2-1
CDR3 protein: CASSIDLGVEEQFF
CDR3 DNA: TGTGCCAGTAGTATAGACCTGGGCGTCGAGGAGCAGTTCTTC

V gene: TRBV5-1
D gene: -
clone size: many
J gene: TRBJ2-6
CDR3 protein: CASSLVPLSSGANVLTF
CDR3 DNA: TGCGCCAGCAGCTTGGTTCCACTTAGCTCTGGGGCCAACGTCCTGACTTTC

V gene: TRBV4-2
D gene: -
clone size: many
J gene: TRBJ2-1
CDR3 protein: CASSQGARDFYNEQFF
CDR3 DNA: TGTGCCAGCAGCCAAGGGGCACGGGACTTCTACAATGAGCAGTTCTTC

V gene: TRBV15
D gene: -
clone size: -
J gene: TRBJ2-3
CDR3 protein: CATSRDRVGSDTQYF
CDR3 DNA: TGTGCCACCAGCAGAGATCGGGTCGGTTCGGATACGCAGTATTTT

V gene: TRBV6-5
D gene: TRBD1
clone size: many
J gene: TRBJ2-3
CDR3 protein: CASRQGWTSTDTQYF
CDR3 DNA: TGTGCCAGCAGACAGGGGTGGACAAGCACAGATACGCAGTATTTT

V gene: TRBV6-2/TRBV6-3
D gene: -
clone size: few
J gene: TRBJ2-1
CDR3 protein: CASATRSQYNEQFF
CDR3 DNA: TGTGCCAGCGCGACCCGTAGTCAATACAATGAGCAGTTCTTC

V gene: TRBV24-1
D gene: TRBD1
clone size: many
J gene: TRBJ2-7
CDR3 protein: CATSDQGDSYEQYF
CDR3 DNA: TGTGCCACCAGTGATCAGGGGGACAGCTACGAGCAGTACTTC

V gene: TRBV5-1
D gene: -
clone size: many
J gene: TRBJ2-3
CDR3 protein: CASSFRASAGDTQYF
CDR3 DNA: TGCGCCAGCAGCTTTAGGGCTTCGGCGGGAGATACGCAGTATTTT

V gene: TRBV30
D gene: TRBD1
clone size: many
J gene: TRBJ2-7
CDR3 protein: CAWTRDRVSYEQYF
CDR3 DNA: TGTGCCTGGACTCGGGACAGGGTGTCCTACGAGCAGTACTTC

V gene: TRBV28
D gene: -
clone size: many
J gene: TRBJ2-5
CDR3 protein: CASSDPVWWHF
CDR3 DNA: TGTGCCAGCAGTGACCCCGTATGGTGGCACTTC

V gene: TRBV28
D gene: TRBD2
clone size: many
J gene: TRBJ2-7
CDR3 protein: CASRKGLAGNSYEQYF
CDR3 DNA: TGTGCCAGCAGGAAGGGACTAGCGGGCAACTCCTACGAGCAGTACTTC

V gene: TRBV6-6
D gene: -
clone size: -
J gene: TRBJ1-5
CDR3 protein: CASMESQGNSNQPQHF
CDR3 DNA: TGTGCCAGCATGGAAAGTCAGGGTAATAGCAATCAGCCCCAGCATTTT

V gene: TRBV28
D gene: -
clone size: many
J gene: TRBJ2-6
CDR3 protein: CASSFTPGFGSGANVLTF
CDR3 DNA: TGTGCCAGCAGTTTCACCCCAGGGTTTGGCTCTGGGGCCAACGTCCTGACTTTC

V gene: TRBV20-1
D gene: TRBD2
clone size: many
J gene: TRBJ2-1
CDR3 protein: CSATRDTSGLADNEQFF
CDR3 DNA: TGCAGTGCAACACGGGACACCTCGGGACTAGCGGACAATGAGCAGTTCTTC